This TCR beta chain appears in the sequencing data of a study of OX40 agonist ivuxolimab in advanced cancers. Assay: immunoSEQ multiplex PCR; the TCRdb copy retains only in-frame clones and omits some. Of around 60,000 clones listed, about 86% are singletons. This sequence originates from an adult with an advanced solid tumor such as melanoma, head and neck, liver or kidney cancer. The input for sequencing was CD4+ or CD8+ T cells sorted from blood, taken in a trial of the OX40 agonist ivuxolimab.

The CDR3 DNA sequence: TGTGCCAGCAGCCAAGAGGGGTCAGGGGCCAACGTCCTGACTTTC. Translating it yields CASSQEGSGANVLTF. The J gene is TRBJ2-6, the V gene TRBV4-2, with D unclear. Per the germline V gene, CDR1 is LGHNA and CDR2 is YNFKEQ. The CDR3 totals 15 residues. V was shortened by 0 bases and J by 4 bases, with 7 bases between the two germline ends.